Reported below is one T cell receptor beta chain. Its cognate antigen is unknown. The record originates from a study of cytomegalovirus exposure and HLA in healthy donors. General study points: The tendency of first-cohort TCR clusters to co-occur in the 100 to 150 validation repertoires emerged from a later analysis.

Repertoires were generated with immunoSEQ multiplex PCR, while TCRdb's copy carries only in-frame clones and drops some. Counted here are roughly 70,000 clones, 80% to 90% occurring once; the ten biggest clones make up around 4%. Losses at the gene ends were 5 bases for V and 0 bases for J; bases not matched to a gene: 3. The germline V gene has CDR1 SQVTM and CDR2 ANQGSEA. The CDR3 runs 14 residues. The sample consisted of PBMCs. The receptor was derived from a young woman in good health and CMV-seropositive. This chain links TRBV29-1 with TRBJ2-2, with 7 bases aligning to TRBD1. The CDR3 spells CSVLGQTNTGELFF. The DNA for the CDR3 is TGCAGCGTTTTGGGACAGACGAACACCGGGGAGCTGTTTTTT.